The rows below give T cell receptor beta chains drawn from one sample of a study of blood T cell repertoires in COVID-19. Repertoires were generated with immunoSEQ multiplex PCR, while TCRdb's copy carries only in-frame clones and drops some. The top ten clones hold over 20% of a sample with about 99,000 clones, more than 80% of them seen once. Sequenced material: peripheral blood. The receptors originated from a man in his 60s with acute or convalescent COVID-19. CDR3s include the opening cysteine and the closing phenylalanine or tryptophan. D genes are given only for firm matches. Size is omitted from some rows. Given values are once, few, many or a class for expanded clones.

d_gene: -; v_gene: TRBV7-2; abundance: few; j_gene: TRBJ1-5; CDR3aa: CASSLYWSQPQHF; CDR3nt: TGTGCCAGCAGCTTATACTGGAGTCAGCCCCAGCATTTT
d_gene: -; v_gene: TRBV6-5; abundance: -; j_gene: TRBJ1-2; CDR3aa: CASSLLQGGRPGYTF; CDR3nt: TGTGCCAGCAGTCTTCTTCAGGGCGGAAGGCCGGGCTACACCTTC
d_gene: -; v_gene: TRBV7-2; abundance: -; j_gene: TRBJ1-4; CDR3aa: CASSLGYREKLFF; CDR3nt: TGTGCCAGCAGCTTAGGATATCGGGAAAAACTGTTTTTT
d_gene: -; v_gene: TRBV29-1; abundance: -; j_gene: TRBJ1-2; CDR3aa: CSVEDLGARGYTF; CDR3nt: TGCAGCGTTGAAGATTTGGGGGCGCGGGGCTACACCTTC
d_gene: TRBD1; v_gene: TRBV5-1; abundance: -; j_gene: TRBJ1-1; CDR3aa: CASSLRGQDREAFF; CDR3nt: TGCGCCAGCAGCTTGCGGGGCCAGGACAGGGAGGCTTTCTTT
d_gene: -; v_gene: TRBV7-9; abundance: -; j_gene: TRBJ1-2; CDR3aa: CASSLEAGVHNYGYTF; CDR3nt: TGTGCCAGCAGCTTAGAGGCAGGGGTTCATAACTATGGCTACACCTTC
d_gene: -; v_gene: TRBV6-5; abundance: -; j_gene: TRBJ1-5; CDR3aa: CASSSDRHQPQHF; CDR3nt: TGTGCCAGCAGTTCAGACAGACATCAGCCCCAGCATTTT
d_gene: TRBD2; v_gene: TRBV2; abundance: -; j_gene: TRBJ2-1; CDR3aa: CASSEVAGRPFF; CDR3nt: TGTGCCAGCAGTGAAGTAGCGGGGAGGCCGTTCTTC
d_gene: -; v_gene: TRBV19; abundance: -; j_gene: TRBJ1-5; CDR3aa: CASSISGDQPQHF; CDR3nt: TGTGCCAGTAGTATTAGCGGGGATCAGCCCCAGCATTTT
d_gene: TRBD1; v_gene: TRBV5-6; abundance: few; j_gene: TRBJ1-1; CDR3aa: CASSATGYTEAFF; CDR3nt: TGTGCCAGCAGCGCGACAGGGTACACTGAAGCTTTCTTT
d_gene: TRBD2; v_gene: TRBV4-2; abundance: -; j_gene: TRBJ2-1; CDR3aa: CASSQALASGRNEQFF; CDR3nt: TGTGCCAGCAGCCAAGCTTTGGCTAGCGGGAGAAATGAGCAGTTCTTC
d_gene: -; v_gene: TRBV11-3; abundance: -; j_gene: TRBJ1-6; CDR3aa: CASSLDPGSRSPLHF; CDR3nt: TGTGCCAGCAGCTTAGATCCAGGGTCTAGATCACCCCTCCACTTT
d_gene: -; v_gene: TRBV11-2; abundance: -; j_gene: TRBJ1-3; CDR3aa: CASSPGLVSGNTIYF; CDR3nt: TGTGCCAGCAGCCCCGGTTTAGTCTCTGGAAACACCATATATTTT
d_gene: TRBD1; v_gene: TRBV7-9; abundance: -; j_gene: TRBJ1-2; CDR3aa: CASSLDRGTGYGYTF; CDR3nt: TGTGCCAGCAGCCTCGACAGGGGGACGGGCTATGGCTACACCTTC
d_gene: -; v_gene: TRBV7-9; abundance: once; j_gene: TRBJ1-1; CDR3aa: CASLLQGTNTEAFF; CDR3nt: TGTGCCAGCTTACTTCAGGGAACAAACACTGAAGCTTTCTTT
d_gene: -; v_gene: TRBV24-1; abundance: -; j_gene: TRBJ2-1; CDR3aa: CATSDLGQTDEQFF; CDR3nt: TGTGCCACCAGTGATTTGGGACAGACCGACGAGCAGTTCTTC
d_gene: -; v_gene: TRBV7-6; abundance: -; j_gene: TRBJ1-5; CDR3aa: CASSLRGNQPQHF; CDR3nt: TGTGCCAGCAGCTTAAGGGGAAATCAGCCCCAGCATTTT
d_gene: TRBD1; v_gene: TRBV11-2; abundance: -; j_gene: TRBJ2-7; CDR3aa: CASSWDSSSYEQYF; CDR3nt: TGTGCCAGCAGCTGGGACAGTAGCTCCTACGAGCAGTACTTC
d_gene: TRBD1; v_gene: TRBV3-1/TRBV3-2; abundance: -; j_gene: TRBJ1-1; CDR3aa: CASSSRDRATEAFF; CDR3nt: TGTGCCAGCAGCTCCCGGGACAGGGCCACTGAAGCTTTCTTT
d_gene: -; v_gene: TRBV7-9; abundance: few; j_gene: TRBJ1-1; CDR3aa: CASSLPFWWTSKAFF; CDR3nt: TGTGCCAGCAGCTTACCGTTTTGGTGGACATCGAAGGCTTTCTTT
d_gene: -; v_gene: TRBV28; abundance: -; j_gene: TRBJ2-1; CDR3aa: CASSFQEQFF; CDR3nt: TGTGCCAGCAGTTTTCAGGAGCAGTTCTTC
d_gene: TRBD1; v_gene: TRBV9; abundance: -; j_gene: TRBJ1-2; CDR3aa: CASSVQDRGLEYGYTF; CDR3nt: TGTGCCAGCAGCGTACAGGACAGGGGGCTGGAATATGGCTACACCTTC
d_gene: TRBD2; v_gene: TRBV5-3; abundance: -; j_gene: TRBJ2-3; CDR3aa: CARSLRRLAAISPSTDTQYF; CDR3nt: TGTGCCAGAAGCTTGAGACGCCTAGCGGCGATTTCCCCTAGCACAGATACGCAGTATTTT
d_gene: TRBD1; v_gene: TRBV5-1; abundance: -; j_gene: TRBJ1-6; CDR3aa: CASSLVAGGLDSPLHF; CDR3nt: TGCGCCAGCAGCTTGGTGGCAGGGGGCCTAGATTCACCCCTCCACTTT